These 21 T cell receptor beta chains were sequenced from one sample in a study of OX40 agonist ivuxolimab in advanced cancers. Sequencing used immunoSEQ multiplex PCR; TCRdb keeps in-frame clones, though not all of them. The sample lists 55,000 to 80,000 clones; over 70% were seen once. The sequences come from CD4+ or CD8+ T cells sorted from blood, collected in a trial of the OX40 agonist ivuxolimab. The origin of the receptors is an adult with an advanced solid tumor such as melanoma, head and neck, liver or kidney cancer.

This rearrangement joins TRBV19 to TRBJ1-5; D is unclear. The CDR3 consists of 14 residues. The germline V gene has CDR1 LNHDA and CDR2 SQIVND (reference sequence). The V end was cut by 1 base, the J end by 4 bases, with 8 bases between. The CDR3 loop reads CASSIGGKNQPQHF. The DNA for the CDR3 is TGTGCCAGTAGTATAGGCGGGAAGAATCAGCCCCAGCATTTT. Full variable domain (missing parts from reference TRBV19 and TRBJ1-5): DGGITQSPKYLFRKEGQNVTLSCEQNLNHDAMYWYRQDPGQGLRLIYYSQIVNDFQKGDIAEGYSVSREKKESFPLTVTSAQKNPTAFYLCASSIGGKNQPQHFGDGTRLSIL.

The J gene is TRBJ2-3, the V gene TRBV7-2; TRBD1 matches 7 bases. Germline CDR1 is SGHTA and CDR2 is FQGNSA. Trimming removed 5 bases from V and 0 bases from J; junction bases left unmatched: 8. The CDR3 extends over 16 amino acids. CDR3 in DNA: TGTGCCAGCAGCCCCTCCGGGACAGCGAGCACAGATACGCAGTATTTT. This translates into CASSPSGTASTDTQYF. Together with reference TRBV7-2 and TRBJ2-3, the CDR3 gives the full variable domain: GAGVSQSPSNKVTEKGKDVELRCDPISGHTALYWYRQSLGQGLEFLIYFQGNSAPDKSGLPSDRFSAERTGGSVSTLTIQRTQQEDSAVYLCASSPSGTASTDTQYFGPGTRLTVL.

This chain joins TRBV9 and TRBJ2-3; TRBD1 matches at 8 bases. This CDR3 comprises 15 residues. Germline V lookup: CDR1 SGDLS, CDR2 YYNGEE. Trimming removed 2 bases from V and 4 bases from J; junction bases left unmatched: 6. Here the CDR3 reads CASSVAGGRADTQYF. CDR3 nucleotides: TGTGCCAGCAGCGTCGCAGGGGGCAGGGCAGATACGCAGTATTTT.

Comment on this clone: Other nucleotide sequences from this sample produce the same CDR3. The chain carries TRBV5-4 and TRBJ1-2, with a possible D match to TRBD1 (6 bases). The V and J ends lost 0 bases and 8 bases respectively, with 11 bases between them. CDR3 length: 13 amino acids. Germline CDR1 is SGHNT and CDR2 is YYREEE (reference sequence). This CDR3 is CASSLVGGNGYTF. The CDR3 DNA follows: TGTGCCAGCAGCTTGGTCGGGGGCAACGGCTACACCTTC.

The chain employs TRBV7-3 and TRBJ2-2; tentative D call: TRBD1 (5 bases). The length of the CDR3 is 13 residues. Trimming removed 6 bases from V and 4 bases from J, with 9 bases in between. Germline CDR1 and CDR2: SGHTA and FQGTGA. CDR3 sequence reads: CASSHQGTGELFF. The DNA of the CDR3 is TGTGCCAGCAGTCACCAGGGCACCGGGGAGCTGTTTTTT.

The rearrangement joins TRBV27 to TRBJ1-2, with D possibly being TRBD1 (5 bases). V shed 0 bases and J shed 7 bases, with 12 bases lying between them. There are 14 residues in the CDR3. Germline values: CDR1 MNHEY, CDR2 SMNVEV (reference sequence). The CDR3 is CASSLSRGTGGYTF. In nucleotides, the CDR3 is TGTGCCAGCAGTTTATCGAGGGGCACGGGTGGCTACACCTTC.

The chain joins TRBV6-1 to TRBJ1-2, with a weak D call TRBD1 (5 bases). The CDR3 extends over 14 amino acids. The germline gives CDR1 MNHNS, CDR2 SASEGT. V shed 5 bases and J shed 4 bases, with 14 bases lying between them. The CDR3 reads CASSTRQKFYGYTF. As DNA, the CDR3 is TGTGCCAGCAGTACCCGACAGAAATTCTATGGCTACACCTTC.

This chain connects TRBV7-2 to TRBJ2-1; no reliable D call. Germline V gives CDR1 SGHTA, CDR2 FQGNSA. V was trimmed by 1 base and J by 4 bases, leaving 11 bases between them. There are 15 residues in the CDR3. The CDR3 bases are TGTGCCAGCAGCTTAGACCGCTGGGGTTACAATGAGCAGTTCTTC. Its protein is CASSLDRWGYNEQFF.

The genes are TRBV15 and TRBJ1-2, with 7 bases lining up with TRBD1. V trimming: 0 bases; J trimming: 7 bases; junction bases outside the gene matches: 8. The CDR3 contains 15 residues. Germline V gene sequence: CDR1 LNHNV, CDR2 YYDKDF (reference sequence). The DNA for the CDR3 is TGTGCCACCAGCAGAGATAAAGCGACAGGGCTTGGCTACACCTTC. Translated: CATSRDKATGLGYTF.

J is TRBJ1-1 and V is TRBV7-2, with 12 bases that match TRBD1. This CDR3 spans 16 amino acids. CDR1 and CDR2 (germline): SGHTA, FQGNSA. The junction had 8 bases not matched to a gene; V was cut back by 5 bases and J by 4 bases. CDR3 coding DNA: TGTGCCAGCAGCGTTGTCCCGGGACAGGGGGCCACTGAAGCTTTCTTT. This translates into CASSVVPGQGATEAFF.

This chain joins TRBV27 and TRBJ2-7; D unresolved. The CDR3 runs to 15 residues. V was shortened by 0 bases and J by 2 bases, with 11 bases between the two germline ends. Germline V gives CDR1 MNHEY, CDR2 SMNVEV (reference sequence). The CDR3 spells CASSLSSAATYEQYV. The DNA of the CDR3 is TGTGCCAGCAGTTTATCGTCCGCAGCGACCTACGAGCAGTACGTC.

V is TRBV28 and J is TRBJ2-4; D is uncertain. The CDR3 runs 14 residues. The germline V and J ends were trimmed by 2 bases and 0 bases, with 5 bases remaining between them. Looked up from germline, CDR1 is MDHEN and CDR2 is SYDVKM. In DNA form, the CDR3 reads TGTGCCAGCAGTTTACGGCAAGCCAAAAACATTCAGTACTTC. Amino acid sequence: CASSLRQAKNIQYF. The entire variable domain, with the rest obtained from reference TRBV28 and TRBJ2-4, is as follows: DVKVTQSSRYLVKRTGEKVFLECVQDMDHENMFWYRQDPGLGLRLIYFSYDVKMKEKGDIPEGYSVSREKKERFSLILESASTNQTSMYLCASSLRQAKNIQYFGAGTRLSVL.

This clone came up a few times. This chain connects TRBV15 to TRBJ1-5; D unresolved. This CDR3 comprises 12 residues. Deletions cut 0 bases from V and 7 bases from J, with 4 bases between. Germline V gene sequence: CDR1 LNHNV, CDR2 YYDKDF (reference sequence). The CDR3 loop is CATSRDQQPQHF. Here the CDR3 DNA reads TGTGCCACCAGCAGAGATCAGCAGCCCCAGCATTTT. Drawing the rest from reference TRBV15 and TRBJ1-5, the complete variable domain is DAMVIQNPRYQVTQFGKPVTLSCSQTLNHNVMYWYQQKSSQAPKLLFHYYDKDFNNEADTPDNFQSRRPNTSFCFLDIRSPGLGDTAMYLCATSRDQQPQHFGDGTRLSIL.

This clone was detected once. The J gene is TRBJ2-2, the V gene TRBV5-4, with 10 bases identical to TRBD2. This CDR3 has 15 residues. Germline loops: CDR1 SGHNT, CDR2 YYREEE (reference sequence). Germline trimming cut 4 bases from V and 4 bases from J; bases unmatched to any gene: 4. The DNA for the CDR3 is TGTGCCAGCAGCCAGAGCGGGGGGGGCACCGGGGAGCTGTTTTTT. Translation: CASSQSGGGTGELFF.

The chain links TRBV19 to TRBJ2-1; TRBD2 matches 7 bases. CDR1 and CDR2 from the germline V gene are LNHDA and SQIVND (reference sequence). The length of the CDR3 is 14 residues. The V segment lost 5 bases and the J segment 7 bases; nucleotides outside the gene matches: 8. This CDR3 reads CASSRPGGGNEQFF. For the CDR3, the DNA is TGTGCCAGTAGTCGACCGGGGGGAGGGAATGAGCAGTTCTTC.

The chain combines TRBV6-6 with TRBJ1-1; a possible D gene is TRBD1 (6 bases). Between the trimmed V and J ends, which lost 5 bases and 7 bases, there was a span of 8 bases. This CDR3 has 11 amino acids. Germline V gives CDR1 MNHNY, CDR2 SVGAGI (reference sequence). CDR3 coding DNA: TGTGCCAGCAGTATACAGGGTGAAGCTTTCTTT. Its protein is CASSIQGEAFF.

This clone appeared a few times. The chain recombines TRBV5-5 with TRBJ1-1; no definite D call. The germline gives CDR1 SGHKS, CDR2 YYEKEE (reference sequence). Trimming pared 0 bases from V and 0 bases from J, leaving 12 bases between. This CDR3 region has 16 residues. CDR3 protein: CASSLVPERLNTEAFF. Here the CDR3 DNA reads TGTGCCAGCAGCTTGGTTCCAGAACGACTGAACACTGAAGCTTTCTTT.

The chain couples TRBV27 to TRBJ2-7; TRBD2 matches 13 bases. Per the germline V gene, CDR1 is MNHEY and CDR2 is SMNVEV (reference sequence). The CDR3 contains 13 residues. V lost 6 bases and J lost 7; bases outside the gene matches: 3. CDR3 residues: CASRLAGGGEQYF. The CDR3 DNA is TGTGCCAGCAGACTAGCGGGAGGGGGAGAGCAGTACTTC.

This clone occurred once. The rearrangement joins TRBV7-6 to TRBJ2-6; tentatively, D is TRBD2 (5 bases). The length of the CDR3 is 13 residues. V shed 6 bases and J shed 4 bases, with 7 bases lying between them. Germline V gene sequence: CDR1 SGHVS, CDR2 FNYEAQ. The CDR3 DNA sequence: TGTGCCAGCAGAGAGGGAGGGGCCAACGTCCTGACTTTC. Translated, it gives CASREGGANVLTF.

The chain couples TRBV7-9 to TRBJ2-2; TRBD2 aligns across 9 bases. After removal of 6 bases from V and 2 bases from J, the junction contained 10 bases not matched to a gene. This CDR3 comprises 17 residues. The germline CDR1 and CDR2 sequences are SEHNR and FQNEAQ (reference sequence). CDR3 coding DNA: TGTGCCAGCAGGGGGGGGAGACTAGCGGACAACACCGGGGAGCTGTTTTTT. This sequence encodes CASRGGRLADNTGELFF.

The chain is built from TRBV28 and TRBJ2-7, with 8 positions matching TRBD2. The V segment lost 7 bases and the J segment 3 bases; nucleotides outside the gene matches: 8. In germline, CDR1 is MDHEN, CDR2 SYDVKM. This CDR3 has 14 amino acids. Here the CDR3 DNA reads TGTGCCAGCACCCTTAGCGGGACTAGCTACGAGCAGTACTTC. Translation gives CASTLSGTSYEQYF.